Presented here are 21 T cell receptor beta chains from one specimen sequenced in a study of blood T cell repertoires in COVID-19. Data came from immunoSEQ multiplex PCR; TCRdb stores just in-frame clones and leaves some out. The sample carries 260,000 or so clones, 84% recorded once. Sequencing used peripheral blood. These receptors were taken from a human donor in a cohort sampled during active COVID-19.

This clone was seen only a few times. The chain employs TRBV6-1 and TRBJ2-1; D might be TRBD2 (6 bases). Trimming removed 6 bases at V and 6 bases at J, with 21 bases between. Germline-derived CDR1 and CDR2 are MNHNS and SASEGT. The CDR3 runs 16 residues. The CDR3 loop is CASRESVSGDSNEQFF. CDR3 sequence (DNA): TGTGCCAGCAGAGAATCAGTCTCCGGGGACTCCAATGAGCAGTTCTTC.

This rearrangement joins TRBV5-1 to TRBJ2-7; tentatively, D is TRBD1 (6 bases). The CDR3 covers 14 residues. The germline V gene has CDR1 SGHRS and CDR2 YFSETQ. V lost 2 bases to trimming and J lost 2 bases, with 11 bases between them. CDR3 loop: CASSFSTGPYEQYF. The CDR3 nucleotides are TGCGCCAGCAGCTTTAGTACAGGGCCCTACGAGCAGTACTTC.

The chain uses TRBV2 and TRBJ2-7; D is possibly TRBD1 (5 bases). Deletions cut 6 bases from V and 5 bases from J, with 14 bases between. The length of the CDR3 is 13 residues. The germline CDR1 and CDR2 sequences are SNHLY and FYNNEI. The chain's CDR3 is CASRPRVVHEQYF. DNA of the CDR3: TGTGCCAGCAGGCCCAGGGTTGTCCACGAGCAGTACTTC.

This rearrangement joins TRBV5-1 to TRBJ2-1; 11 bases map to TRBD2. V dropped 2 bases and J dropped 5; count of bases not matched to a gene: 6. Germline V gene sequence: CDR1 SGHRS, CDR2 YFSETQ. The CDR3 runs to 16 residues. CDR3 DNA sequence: TGCGCCAGCAGCTTTTCCATAGCGGGAGGGAACAATGAGCAGTTCTTC. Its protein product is CASSFSIAGGNNEQFF.

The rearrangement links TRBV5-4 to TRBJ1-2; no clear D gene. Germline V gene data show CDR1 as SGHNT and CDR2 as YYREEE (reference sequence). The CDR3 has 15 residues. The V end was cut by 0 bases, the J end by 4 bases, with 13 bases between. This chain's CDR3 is CASSLAAAERYGYTF. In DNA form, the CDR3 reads TGTGCCAGCAGCTTGGCGGCGGCAGAGCGCTATGGCTACACCTTC.

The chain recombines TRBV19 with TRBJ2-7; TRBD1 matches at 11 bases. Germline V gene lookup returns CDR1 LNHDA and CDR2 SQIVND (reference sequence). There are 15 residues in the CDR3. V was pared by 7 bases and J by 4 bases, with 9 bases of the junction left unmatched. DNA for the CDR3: TGTGCCAGTACCCGTACCGGGACAGGGGGATACGAGCAGTACTTC. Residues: CASTRTGTGGYEQYF.

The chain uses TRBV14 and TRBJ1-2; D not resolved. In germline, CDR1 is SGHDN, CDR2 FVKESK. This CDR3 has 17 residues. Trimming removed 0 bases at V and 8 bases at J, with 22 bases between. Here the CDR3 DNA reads TGTGCCAGCAGCCAAGATCGGGGTCCGGGTCTCGGTAGGGGCTACACCTTC. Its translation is CASSQDRGPGLGRGYTF.

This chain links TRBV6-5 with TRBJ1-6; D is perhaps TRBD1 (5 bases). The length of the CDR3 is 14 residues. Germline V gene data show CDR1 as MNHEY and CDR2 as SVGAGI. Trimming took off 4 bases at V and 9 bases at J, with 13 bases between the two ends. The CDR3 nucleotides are TGTGCCAGCAGTTCAGTCAGGGAGGCTTCACCCCTCCACTTT. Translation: CASSSVREASPLHF.

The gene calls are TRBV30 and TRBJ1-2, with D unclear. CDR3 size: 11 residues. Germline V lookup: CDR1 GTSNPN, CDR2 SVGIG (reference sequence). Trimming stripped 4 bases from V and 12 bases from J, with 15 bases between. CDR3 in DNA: TGTGCCTGGACGAGGTGCCCAGAACACACCTTC. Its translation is CAWTRCPEHTF. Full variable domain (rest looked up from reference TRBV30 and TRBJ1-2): SQTIHQWPATLVQPVGSPLSLECTVEGTSNPNLYWYRQAAGRGLQLLFYSVGIGQISSEVPQNLSASRPQDRQFILSSKKLLLSDSGFYLCAWTRCPEHTFGSGTRLTVV.

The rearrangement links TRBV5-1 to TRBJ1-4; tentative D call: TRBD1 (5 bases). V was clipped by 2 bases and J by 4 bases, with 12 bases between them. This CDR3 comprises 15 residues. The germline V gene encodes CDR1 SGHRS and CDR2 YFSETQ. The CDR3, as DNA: TGCGCCAGCAGCTTCGGAGACAGTCGTAATGAAAAACTGTTTTTT. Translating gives CASSFGDSRNEKLFF.

The CDR3 nucleotides are TGCAGCTCCAGAACTAGCGGGGGGCGGGGTGAGCAGTTCTTC. This encodes CSSRTSGGRGEQFF. The chain has TRBV29-1 and TRBJ2-1; TRBD2 agrees at 12 bases. This CDR3 comprises 14 residues. CDR1 and CDR2 from the germline V gene are SQVTM and ANQGSEA. The ends lost 8 bases at V and 9 bases at J; junction bases unmatched: 11.

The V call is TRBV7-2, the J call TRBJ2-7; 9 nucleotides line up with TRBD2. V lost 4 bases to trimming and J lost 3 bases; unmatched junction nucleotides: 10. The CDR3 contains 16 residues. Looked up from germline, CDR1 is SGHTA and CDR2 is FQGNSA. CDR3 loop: CASSSDPGLAGYEQYF. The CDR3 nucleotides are TGTGCCAGCAGCTCCGATCCGGGACTAGCAGGCTACGAGCAGTACTTC. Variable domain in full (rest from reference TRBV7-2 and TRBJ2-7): GAGVSQSPSNKVTEKGKDVELRCDPISGHTALYWYRQSLGQGLEFLIYFQGNSAPDKSGLPSDRFSAERTGGSVSTLTIQRTQQEDSAVYLCASSSDPGLAGYEQYFGPGTRLTVT.

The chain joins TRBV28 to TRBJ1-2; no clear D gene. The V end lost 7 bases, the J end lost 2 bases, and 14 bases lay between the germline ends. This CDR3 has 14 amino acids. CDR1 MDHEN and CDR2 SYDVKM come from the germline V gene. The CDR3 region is CASTYLEGNYGYTF. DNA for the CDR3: TGTGCCAGCACCTATTTAGAGGGAAACTATGGCTACACCTTC.

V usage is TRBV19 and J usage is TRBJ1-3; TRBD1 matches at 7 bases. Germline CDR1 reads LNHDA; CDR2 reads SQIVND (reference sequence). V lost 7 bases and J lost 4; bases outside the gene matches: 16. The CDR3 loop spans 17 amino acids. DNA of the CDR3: TGTGCCAGTACCGCGACCGGCCAGGGGGAATTAGGAAACACCATATATTTT. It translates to CASTATGQGELGNTIYF.

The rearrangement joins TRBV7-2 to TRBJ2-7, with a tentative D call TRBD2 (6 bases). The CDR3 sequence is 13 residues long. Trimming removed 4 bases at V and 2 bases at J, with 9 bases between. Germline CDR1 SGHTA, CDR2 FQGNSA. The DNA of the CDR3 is TGTGCCAGCAGCTCGGACTATGCCTACGAGCAGTACTTC. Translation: CASSSDYAYEQYF. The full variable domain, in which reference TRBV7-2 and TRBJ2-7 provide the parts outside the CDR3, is GAGVSQSPSNKVTEKGKDVELRCDPISGHTALYWYRQSLGQGLEFLIYFQGNSAPDKSGLPSDRFSAERTGGSVSTLTIQRTQQEDSAVYLCASSSDYAYEQYFGPGTRLTVT.

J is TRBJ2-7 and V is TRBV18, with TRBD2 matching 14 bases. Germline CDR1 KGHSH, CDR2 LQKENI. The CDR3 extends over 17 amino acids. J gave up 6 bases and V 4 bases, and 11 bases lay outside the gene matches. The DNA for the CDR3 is TGTGCCAGCTCACAACTACATGGGACTAGCGGGGGCGGCGAGCAGTACTTC. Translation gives CASSQLHGTSGGGEQYF.

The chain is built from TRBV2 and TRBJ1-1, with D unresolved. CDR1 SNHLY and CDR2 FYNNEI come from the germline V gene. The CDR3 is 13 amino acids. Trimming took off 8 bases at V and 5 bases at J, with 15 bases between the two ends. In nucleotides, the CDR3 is TGTGCCAGCCGATTCGGGGTGTTGACTGAAGCTTTCTTT. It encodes CASRFGVLTEAFF.

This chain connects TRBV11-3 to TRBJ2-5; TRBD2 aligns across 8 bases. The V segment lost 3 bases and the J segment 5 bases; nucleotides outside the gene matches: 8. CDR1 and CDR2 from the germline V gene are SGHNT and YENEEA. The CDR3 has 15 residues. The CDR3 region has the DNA TGTGCCAGCAGCTTCGCAGCGGGAGTGGGGGAGACCCAGTACTTC. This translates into CASSFAAGVGETQYF.

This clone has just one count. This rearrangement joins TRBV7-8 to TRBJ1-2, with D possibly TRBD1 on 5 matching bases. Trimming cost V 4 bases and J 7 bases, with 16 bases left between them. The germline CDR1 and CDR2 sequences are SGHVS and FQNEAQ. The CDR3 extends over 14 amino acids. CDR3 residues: CASSSTAGWSGYTF. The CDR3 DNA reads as TGTGCCAGCAGCTCGACCGCAGGGTGGTCTGGCTACACCTTC.

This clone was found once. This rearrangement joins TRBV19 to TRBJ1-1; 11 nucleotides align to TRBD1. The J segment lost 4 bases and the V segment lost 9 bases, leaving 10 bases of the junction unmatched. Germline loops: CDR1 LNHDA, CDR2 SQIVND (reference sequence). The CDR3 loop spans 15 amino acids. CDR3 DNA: TGTGCCAGCGGCAAATTGGGGACAGGGGGCACTGAAGCTTTCTTT. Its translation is CASGKLGTGGTEAFF. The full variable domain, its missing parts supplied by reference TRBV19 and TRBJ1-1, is DGGITQSPKYLFRKEGQNVTLSCEQNLNHDAMYWYRQDPGQGLRLIYYSQIVNDFQKGDIAEGYSVSREKKESFPLTVTSAQKNPTAFYLCASGKLGTGGTEAFFGQGTRLTVV.

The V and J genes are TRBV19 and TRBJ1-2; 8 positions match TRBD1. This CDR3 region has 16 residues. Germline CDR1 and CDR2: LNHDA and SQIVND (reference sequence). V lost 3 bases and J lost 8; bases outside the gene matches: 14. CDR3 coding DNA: TGTGCCAGTAGTATCGATTCGGTGGACAGGGTAGGAGGCTACACCTTC. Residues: CASSIDSVDRVGGYTF.